This T cell receptor (beta chain) emerged from a study of blood T cell repertoires in COVID-19. At the level of the study: The samples span acute and convalescent COVID-19 from the United States, Italy and Spain. The cDNA or gDNA used as material had been derived from T cells, B-cell-depleted T cells, or PBMCs.

CDR1 and CDR2 from the germline V gene are SEHNR and FQNEAQ (reference sequence). Trimming pared 1 base from V and 4 bases from J, leaving 5 bases between. This CDR3 region has 14 residues. In the source study's methods: Using reference gene primer amplification, nucleated cell counts were estimated. The assay was immunoSEQ multiplex PCR, and TCRdb's table has in-frame clones only and misses some. That table gives V, J and clone size, and the DNA gave D and trimming. Among more than 90,000 clones listed, about 90% were seen once. The chain uses TRBV7-9 and TRBJ2-6; D ambiguous. Input material: peripheral blood. The TCR was taken from a woman aged 30 to 39 with acute or convalescent COVID-19. The CDR3 spells CASSLVQGANVLTF. In DNA form, the CDR3 reads TGTGCCAGCAGCTTAGTCCAGGGGGCCAACGTCCTGACTTTC.